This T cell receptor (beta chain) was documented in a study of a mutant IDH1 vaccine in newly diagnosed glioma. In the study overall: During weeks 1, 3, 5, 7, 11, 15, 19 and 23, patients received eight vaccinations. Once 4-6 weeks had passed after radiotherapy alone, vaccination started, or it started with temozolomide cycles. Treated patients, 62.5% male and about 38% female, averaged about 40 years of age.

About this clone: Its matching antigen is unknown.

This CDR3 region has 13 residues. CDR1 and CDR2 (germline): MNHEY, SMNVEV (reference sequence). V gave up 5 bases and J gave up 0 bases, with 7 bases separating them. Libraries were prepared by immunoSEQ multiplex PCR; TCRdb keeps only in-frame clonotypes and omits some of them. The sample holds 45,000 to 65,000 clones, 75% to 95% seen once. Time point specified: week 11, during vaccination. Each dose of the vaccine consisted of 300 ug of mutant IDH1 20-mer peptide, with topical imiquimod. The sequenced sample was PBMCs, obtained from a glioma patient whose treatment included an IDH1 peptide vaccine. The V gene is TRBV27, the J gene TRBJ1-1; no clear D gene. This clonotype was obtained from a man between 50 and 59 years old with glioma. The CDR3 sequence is CASSVMVNTEAFF. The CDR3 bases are TGTGCCAGCAGTGTAATGGTGAACACTGAAGCTTTCTTT.